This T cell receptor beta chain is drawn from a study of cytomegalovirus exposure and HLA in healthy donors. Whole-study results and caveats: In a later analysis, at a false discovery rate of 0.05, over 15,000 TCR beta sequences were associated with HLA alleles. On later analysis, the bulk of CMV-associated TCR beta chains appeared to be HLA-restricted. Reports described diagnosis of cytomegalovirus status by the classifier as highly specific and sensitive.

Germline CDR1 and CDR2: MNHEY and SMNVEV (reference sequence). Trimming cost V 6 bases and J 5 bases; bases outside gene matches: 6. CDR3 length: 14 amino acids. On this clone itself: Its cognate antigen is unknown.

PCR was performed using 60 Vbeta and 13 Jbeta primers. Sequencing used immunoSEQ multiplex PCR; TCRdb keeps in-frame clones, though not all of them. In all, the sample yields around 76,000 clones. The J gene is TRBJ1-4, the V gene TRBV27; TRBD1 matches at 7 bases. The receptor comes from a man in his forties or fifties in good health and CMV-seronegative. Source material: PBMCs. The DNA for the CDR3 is TGTGCCAGCAGCCTTGGCAGGGGGAATGAAAAACTGTTTTTT. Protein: CASSLGRGNEKLFF. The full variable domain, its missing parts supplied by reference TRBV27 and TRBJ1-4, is EAQVTQNPRYLITVTGKKLTVTCSQNMNHEYMSWYRQDPGLGLRQIYYSMNVEVTDKGDVPEGYKVSRKEKRNFPLILESPSPNQTSLYFCASSLGRGNEKLFFGSGTQLSVL.